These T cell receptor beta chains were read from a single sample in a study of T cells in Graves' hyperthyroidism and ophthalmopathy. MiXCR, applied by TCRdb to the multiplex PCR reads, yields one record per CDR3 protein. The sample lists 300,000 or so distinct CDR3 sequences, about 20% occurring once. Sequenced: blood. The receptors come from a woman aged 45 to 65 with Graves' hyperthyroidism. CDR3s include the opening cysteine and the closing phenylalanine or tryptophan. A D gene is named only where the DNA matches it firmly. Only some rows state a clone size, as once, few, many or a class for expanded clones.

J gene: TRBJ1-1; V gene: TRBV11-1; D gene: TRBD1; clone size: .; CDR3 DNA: TGTGCCAGCAGCTCCGACAGGGGCGAGGCTGAAGCTTTCTTT; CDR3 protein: CASSSDRGEAEAFF
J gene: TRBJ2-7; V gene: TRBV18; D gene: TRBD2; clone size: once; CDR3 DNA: TGTGCCAGCCATCCGCCTAGCGGGAACCCCGAGCAGTACTTC; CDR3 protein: CASHPPSGNPEQYF
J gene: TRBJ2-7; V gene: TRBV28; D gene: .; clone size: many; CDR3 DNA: TGTGCCAGCAGTGGGGCAGGGGAGGACTACGAGCAGTACTTC; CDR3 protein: CASSGAGEDYEQYF
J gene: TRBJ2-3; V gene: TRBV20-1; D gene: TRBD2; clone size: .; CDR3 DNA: TGCAGTGCTACCCGGGAGGGCCAAGATACGCAGTATTTT; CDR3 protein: CSATREGQDTQYF
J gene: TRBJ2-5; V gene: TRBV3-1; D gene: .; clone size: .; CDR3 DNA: TGTGCCAGCAGCCAACGCGGACTGGCTCAGTACTTC; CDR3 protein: CASSQRGLAQYF
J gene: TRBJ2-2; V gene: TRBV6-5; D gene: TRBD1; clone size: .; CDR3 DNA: TGTGCCAGCAGTTACGCCCCCGGACAGGCGATGAATGCCGGGGAGCTGTTTTTT; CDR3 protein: CASSYAPGQAMNAGELFF
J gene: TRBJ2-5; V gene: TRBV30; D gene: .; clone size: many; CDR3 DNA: TGTGCCTGGAGTGTACACGACACGGAGACCCAGTACTTC; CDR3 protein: CAWSVHDTETQYF
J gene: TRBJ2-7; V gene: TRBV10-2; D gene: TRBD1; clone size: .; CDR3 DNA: TGCGCCAGCAGGGACAGGGGGTACGAGCAGTACTTC; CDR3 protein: CASRDRGYEQYF
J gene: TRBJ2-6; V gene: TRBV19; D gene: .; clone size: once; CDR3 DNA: TGTGCCAGTAGCACAAAGACCAACGTCCTGACTTTC; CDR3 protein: CASSTKTNVLTF
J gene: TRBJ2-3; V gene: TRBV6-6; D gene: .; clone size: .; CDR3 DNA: TGTGCCAGCAGTTACTCGATCGCGGGGTCATCCGGGACAGACTTTAGCACAGATACGCAGTATTTT; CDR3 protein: CASSYSIAGSSGTDFSTDTQYF
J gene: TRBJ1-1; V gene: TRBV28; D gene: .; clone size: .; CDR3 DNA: TGTGCCAGCAAAGGGGTGATGAACACTGAAGCTTTCTTT; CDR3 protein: CASKGVMNTEAFF
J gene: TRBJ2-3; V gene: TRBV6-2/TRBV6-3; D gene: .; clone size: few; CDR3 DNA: TGTGCCAGCAAGACAACGTGGGGTCTTAGCACAGATACGCAGTATTTT; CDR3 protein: CASKTTWGLSTDTQYF
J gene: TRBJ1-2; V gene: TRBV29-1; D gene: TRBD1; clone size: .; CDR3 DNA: TGCAGCGTTGATCGACAGGGGGCCGCCGGGGGCTACACCTTC; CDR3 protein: CSVDRQGAAGGYTF
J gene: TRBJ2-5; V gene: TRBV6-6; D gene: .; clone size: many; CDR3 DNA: TGTGCCAGCAGTTACAACCTAGAGACCCAGTACTTC; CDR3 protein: CASSYNLETQYF
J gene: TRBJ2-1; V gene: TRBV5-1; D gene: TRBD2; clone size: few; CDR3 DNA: TGCGCCAGCAGCATAGGACTAGCGGGAAGTAATGAGCAGTTCTTC; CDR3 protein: CASSIGLAGSNEQFF
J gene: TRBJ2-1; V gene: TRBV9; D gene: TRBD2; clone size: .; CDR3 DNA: TGTGCCAGCAGCGAAACAGCGGGGCTTGGGAATGAGCAGTTCTTC; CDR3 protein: CASSETAGLGNEQFF
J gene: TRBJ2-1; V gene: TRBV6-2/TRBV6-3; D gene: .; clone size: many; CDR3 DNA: TGTGCCAGCAGCACGGCGTTATCCTACAATGAGCAGTTCTTC; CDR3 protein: CASSTALSYNEQFF
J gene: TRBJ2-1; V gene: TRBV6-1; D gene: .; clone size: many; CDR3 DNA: TGTGCCAGCAGTTTGGGGACTCCGATGTGGGTCTTTCGGAACAATGAGCAGTTCTTC; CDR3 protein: CASSLGTPMWVFRNNEQFF
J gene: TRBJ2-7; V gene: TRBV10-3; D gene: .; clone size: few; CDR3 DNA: TGTGCCATCAGTTTAGACAGTTCTAGGGAGCAGTACTTC; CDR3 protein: CAISLDSSREQYF
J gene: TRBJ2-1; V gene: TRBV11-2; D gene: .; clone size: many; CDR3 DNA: TGTGCCAGCAGCTCAAAAGACAGTCCCTTGCCCAACTACAATGAGCAGTTCTTC; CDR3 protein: CASSSKDSPLPNYNEQFF
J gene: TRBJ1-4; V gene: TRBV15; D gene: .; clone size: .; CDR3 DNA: TGTGCCACCAGCAGAGATCAGGGAGGGGAAAAACTGTTTTTT; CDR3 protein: CATSRDQGGEKLFF
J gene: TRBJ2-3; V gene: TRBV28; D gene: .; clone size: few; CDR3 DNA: TGTGCCAGCAGTTTAAGGGACTCCCCGATAAAGTATTTT; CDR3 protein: CASSLRDSPIKYF
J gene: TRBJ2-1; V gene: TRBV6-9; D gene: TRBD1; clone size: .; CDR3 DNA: TGTGCCAGCAGTTACAGATCTCCGGGACAGCAAGAGACCCAGTTCTTC; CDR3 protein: CASSYRSPGQQETQFF
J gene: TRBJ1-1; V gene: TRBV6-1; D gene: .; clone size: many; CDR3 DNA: TGTGCCAGCAGTGTAAAGGCTGAAGCTTTCTTT; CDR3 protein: CASSVKAEAFF
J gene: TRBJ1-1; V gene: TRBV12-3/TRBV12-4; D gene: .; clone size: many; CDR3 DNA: TGTGCCAGCAGTTTTTGGAGTGAAGCTTTCTTT; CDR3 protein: CASSFWSEAFF
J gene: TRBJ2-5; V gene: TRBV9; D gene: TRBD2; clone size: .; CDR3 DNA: TGTGCCAGCAGCGTAGGGGGTAGCGGGAGCCAAGAGACCCAGTACTTC; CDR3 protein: CASSVGGSGSQETQYF
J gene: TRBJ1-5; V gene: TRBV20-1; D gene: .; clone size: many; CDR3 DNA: TGCAGTGCTAAGAGAGGGAATCAGCCCCAGCATTTT; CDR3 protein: CSAKRGNQPQHF
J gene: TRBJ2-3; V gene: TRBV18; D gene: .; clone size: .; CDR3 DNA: TGTGCCAGCTCACCACCCTCCAGGGCCGGGGGAGATACGCAGTATTTT; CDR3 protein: CASSPPSRAGGDTQYF
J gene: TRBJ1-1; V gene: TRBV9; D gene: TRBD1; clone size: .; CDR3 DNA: TGTGCCAGCAGCACAACAGGGGAAGGCAGCACTGAAGCTTTCTTT; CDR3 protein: CASSTTGEGSTEAFF
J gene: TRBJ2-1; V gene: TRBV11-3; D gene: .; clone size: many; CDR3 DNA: TGTGCCAGCAGCTTAGACCCTACCGGGGTCAACTACAATGAGCAGTTCTTC; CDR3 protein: CASSLDPTGVNYNEQFF
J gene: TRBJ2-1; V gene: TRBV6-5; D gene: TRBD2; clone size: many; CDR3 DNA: TGTGCCAGCAGTTACGAATCGGGAGGCTGGGGGGATGAGCAGTTCTTC; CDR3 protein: CASSYESGGWGDEQFF
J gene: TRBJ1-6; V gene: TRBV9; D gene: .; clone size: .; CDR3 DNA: TGTGCCAGCAGCGGACTGGCGAGCGATAATTCACCCCTCCACTTT; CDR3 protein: CASSGLASDNSPLHF
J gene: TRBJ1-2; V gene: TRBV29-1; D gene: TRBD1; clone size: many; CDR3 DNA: TGCAGCGTTGAAGTTTCAGGGGGCGAGTATGGCTACACCTTC; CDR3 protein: CSVEVSGGEYGYTF
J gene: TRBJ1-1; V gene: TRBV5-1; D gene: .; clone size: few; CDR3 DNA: TGCGCCAGCACCTTAGGGGGGGCTAACACTGAAGCTTTCTTT; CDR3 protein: CASTLGGANTEAFF
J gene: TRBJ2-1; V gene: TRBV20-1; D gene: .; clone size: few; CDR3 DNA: TGCAGTGCAACGGACATTCCAGAATCGGAGCAGTTCTTC; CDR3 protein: CSATDIPESEQFF
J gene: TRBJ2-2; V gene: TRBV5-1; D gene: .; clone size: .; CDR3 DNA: TGCGCCAGCAGCCAGACTGTCCTTACCGGGGAGCTGTTTTTT; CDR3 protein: CASSQTVLTGELFF
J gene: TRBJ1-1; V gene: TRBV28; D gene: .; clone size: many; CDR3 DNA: TGTGCCAGCACCAAAGACAGGGAAGCTTTCTTT; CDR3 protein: CASTKDREAFF
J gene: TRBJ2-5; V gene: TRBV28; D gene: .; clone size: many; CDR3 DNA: TGTGCCAGCAGTCTCCCATGGGGGGAGACCCAGTACTTC; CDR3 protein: CASSLPWGETQYF
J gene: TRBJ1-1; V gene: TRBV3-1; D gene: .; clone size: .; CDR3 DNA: TGTGCCAGCAGCCAAGAAGGGGGTGGCACTGAAGCTTTCTTT; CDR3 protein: CASSQEGGGTEAFF
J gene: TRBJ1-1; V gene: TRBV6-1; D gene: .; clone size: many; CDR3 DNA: TGTGCCAGCAGCTGGACAGACATGAACACTGAAGCTTTCTTT; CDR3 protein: CASSWTDMNTEAFF
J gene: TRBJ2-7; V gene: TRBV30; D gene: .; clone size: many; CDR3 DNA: TGTGCCTGGAGTTTAACAGGGTTCTACGAGCAGTACTTC; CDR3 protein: CAWSLTGFYEQYF
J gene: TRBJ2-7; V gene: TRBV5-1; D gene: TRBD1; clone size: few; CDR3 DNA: TGCGCCAGTCGGGACAGGGGGATCGACGAGCAGTACTTC; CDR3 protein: CASRDRGIDEQYF
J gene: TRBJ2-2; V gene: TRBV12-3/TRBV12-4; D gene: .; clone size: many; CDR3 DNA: TGTGCCAGCAGTAACAGGGAAACTGACACCGGGGAGCTGTTTTTT; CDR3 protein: CASSNRETDTGELFF
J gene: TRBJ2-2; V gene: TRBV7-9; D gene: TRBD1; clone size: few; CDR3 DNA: TGTGCCAGCAGCCCTACCGGACAGGGTAACACCGGGGAGCTGTTTTTT; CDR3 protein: CASSPTGQGNTGELFF